The TCR beta chain under discussion was sequenced for a study of human T cells and chemical hapten exposure. Overall study: How much TCR each sample yielded varied, mostly because pooled library volumes differed slightly. Whole-study findings and limits: DPC sensitization left the count of TCRs above 1 in 1000 unchanged.

Germline V CDR1 and CDR2: MNHEY, SVGAGI. The junction had 11 bases not matched to a gene; V was cut back by 4 bases and J by 7 bases. The CDR3 extends over 16 amino acids. The count of this clonotype is one. No antigen is known for it. Time point in this sample: pre-sensitization, week 0. Treatment here: therapeutic diphenylcyclopropenone sensitization with weekly scalp DPC. Those who donated were patients with alopecia, 18 to 70 years of age, and suitable for DPC. Original methodology: Sequenced samples showed a median of approximately 100,000 TCRs each, with counts running from around 20,000 to 690,000. TCRdb analysed the RACE reads with MiXCR anew, one entry per CDR3 protein. TCRdb assigned the V and J calls; the authors' analysis was not used. The sample yields under 400,000 distinct CDR3 sequences, approximately 5% seen once.

The clonotype comes from a woman aged 45 to 65 with alopecia areata. Some clones in this sample may be carry-over from other donors' samples. The V call is TRBV6-5, the J call TRBJ1-4, with 8 bases fitting TRBD1. Sample: whole blood, taken in connection with sensitization to the hapten diphenylcyclopropenone (DPC). The CDR3 DNA sequence: TGTGCCAGCAGTTTTCGATCCGGACAGGGAGGTGAAAAACTGTTTTTT. This encodes CASSFRSGQGGEKLFF.